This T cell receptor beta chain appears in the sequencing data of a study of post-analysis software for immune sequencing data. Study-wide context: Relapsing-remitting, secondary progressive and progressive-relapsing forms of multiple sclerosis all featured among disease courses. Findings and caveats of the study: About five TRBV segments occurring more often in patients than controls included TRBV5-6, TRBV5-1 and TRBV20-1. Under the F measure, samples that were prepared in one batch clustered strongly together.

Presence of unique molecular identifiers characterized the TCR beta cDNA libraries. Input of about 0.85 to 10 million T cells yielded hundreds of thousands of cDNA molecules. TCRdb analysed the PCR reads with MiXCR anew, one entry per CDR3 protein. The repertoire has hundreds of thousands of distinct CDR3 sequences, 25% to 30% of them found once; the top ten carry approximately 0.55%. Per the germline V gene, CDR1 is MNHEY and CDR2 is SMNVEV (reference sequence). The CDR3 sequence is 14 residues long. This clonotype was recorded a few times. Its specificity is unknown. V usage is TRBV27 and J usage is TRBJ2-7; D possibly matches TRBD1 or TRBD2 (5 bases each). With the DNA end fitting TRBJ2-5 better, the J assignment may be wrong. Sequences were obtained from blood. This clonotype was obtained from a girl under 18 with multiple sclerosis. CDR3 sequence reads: CASSTRTTGETQYF. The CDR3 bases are TGTGCCAGCAGTACCCGGACAACGGGGGAGACCCAGTACTTC.